The 11 T cell receptor beta chains below were found in one sample sequenced in a study of T cells in lung cancer brain metastases. Sequenced by immunoSEQ multiplex PCR; TCRdb stores in-frame clones only, minus some. The table includes roughly 570 clones, approximately 89% detected once. The sequenced sample consisted of tumor tissue from a brain metastasis. These receptors were obtained from a woman in her thirties with non-small cell lung cancer that had spread to the brain.

The rearrangement links TRBV19 to TRBJ1-1, with 7 bases identical to TRBD1. The V and J ends lost 4 bases and 1 base, in that order; junction bases with no gene match: 6. Per germline, CDR1 LNHDA and CDR2 SQIVND (reference sequence). The CDR3 has 15 amino acids. CDR3 DNA sequence: TGTGCCAGTAGTACCCGACAGGGTTCGAACACTGAAGCTTTCTTT. Translating gives CASSTRQGSNTEAFF.

The chain's CDR3 is CASSLSGTGSGANVLTF. DNA for the CDR3: TGTGCCAGCAGTTTATCGGGGACAGGGTCTGGGGCCAACGTCCTGACTTTC. The gene calls are TRBV27 and TRBJ2-6; 9 nucleotides align to TRBD1. The germline CDR1 and CDR2 sequences are MNHEY and SMNVEV (reference sequence). CDR3 length equals 17 residues. The J segment lost 1 base and the V segment lost 0 bases, leaving 1 base of the junction unmatched.

The chain joins TRBV19 to TRBJ2-7, with D hard to call. V was trimmed by 3 bases and J by 0 bases, leaving 6 bases between them. The CDR3 consists of 13 residues. Germline CDR1 is LNHDA and CDR2 is SQIVND (reference sequence). The CDR3 is CASSMGSSYEQYF. Here the CDR3 DNA reads TGTGCCAGTAGTATGGGCAGCTCCTACGAGCAGTACTTC.

V and J are TRBV18 and TRBJ2-1; D not resolved. Trimming took off 5 bases at V and 6 bases at J, with 5 bases between the two ends. Looked up from germline, CDR1 is KGHSH and CDR2 is LQKENI. The CDR3 runs to 11 residues. In nucleotides, the CDR3 is TGTGCCAGCTCAAGAGGCAATGAGCAGTTCTTC. This gives the protein CASSRGNEQFF.

The chain links TRBV18 to TRBJ2-7, with TRBD2 identical over 10 bases. Germline V gene lookup returns CDR1 KGHSH and CDR2 LQKENI. V trimming: 1 base; J trimming: 5 bases; junction bases outside the gene matches: 14. CDR3 size: 18 residues. The CDR3 DNA sequence: TGTGCCAGCTCACCACAAAAAAATTCGGGACTAGCGTCAGACGAGCAGTACTTC. It is translated as CASSPQKNSGLASDEQYF.

The CDR3 DNA sequence: TGCGCCAGCAGCGCGGCAGGTGTGAGCGGCTCCTACGAGCAGTACTTC. Its protein product is CASSAAGVSGSYEQYF. The rearrangement links TRBV5-1 to TRBJ2-7; maybe TRBD2 (5 bases). Trimming removed 4 bases from V and 0 bases from J, with 17 bases in between. Germline V gene data show CDR1 as SGHRS and CDR2 as YFSETQ. This CDR3 is built from 16 residues.

The V gene is TRBV30, the J gene TRBJ2-1, with D unresolved. The V gene's germline CDR1 is GTSNPN and CDR2 SVGIG (reference sequence). Trimming stripped 0 bases from V and 5 bases from J, with 8 bases between. The CDR3 covers 13 residues. CDR3 sequence (DNA): TGTGCCTGGAGTGTAGGTGGGAACAATGAGCAGTTCTTC. Translation gives CAWSVGGNNEQFF.

The rearrangement uses TRBV4-3 and TRBJ2-3, with 9 bases fitting TRBD2. This CDR3 is 16 amino acids long. CDR1 is LGHNA, CDR2 YSLEER, per germline. J was trimmed by 3 bases and V by 0 bases; bases with no gene match: 4. CDR3 DNA sequence: TGCGCCAGCAGCCAAGAAAAGGCGGGAGGGACAGATACGCAGTATTTT. Residues: CASSQEKAGGTDTQYF.

The chain uses TRBV14 and TRBJ2-1; D remains ambiguous. The germline V gene encodes CDR1 SGHDN and CDR2 FVKESK. CDR3 length: 15 residues. The V end was cut by 3 bases, the J end by 1 base, with 10 bases between. CDR3 nucleotides: TGTGCCAGCAGCCAGTTCCGGAATTCCTACAATGAGCAGTTCTTC. Translation gives CASSQFRNSYNEQFF.

V usage is TRBV5-8 and J usage is TRBJ2-1; the match to TRBD2 covers 11 bases. After removal of 3 bases from V and 4 bases from J, the junction contained 3 bases not matched to a gene. The CDR3 has 15 amino acids. Germline V gene lookup returns CDR1 SGHTS and CDR2 YDEGEE. CDR3 nucleotides: TGTGCCAGCAGCTCCGGGACTAGCGGATACAATGAGCAGTTCTTC. Translated: CASSSGTSGYNEQFF.

The chain couples TRBV4-1 to TRBJ2-7; 8 nucleotides align to TRBD1. CDR1 and CDR2 (germline): MGHRA, YSYEKL. Trimming at V came to 0 bases and at J to 7 bases, leaving 11 bases not matched to a gene. This CDR3 contains 16 residues. The CDR3 reads CASSQEVWQGADEQYF. CDR3 nucleotide sequence: TGCGCCAGCAGCCAAGAGGTTTGGCAGGGGGCAGATGAGCAGTACTTC.